The source of this T cell receptor (beta chain) is a study of T-cell reconstitution after alpha-beta-depleted transplantation in children. General observations from the study: Fresh T-cell production supplied most of the T-cell counts and diversity seen one year after transplant. Where alpha-beta T cells came from about two months after transplant was reportedly several hundred expanded graft clones. Several patients had high TCRbeta diversity at day 60; it came from surviving recipient T cells and thymic progenitors.

This clonotype showed up many times. No antigen is known for it. For TCRbeta, the library was prepared with unique molecular identifiers. TCRdb re-derived calls from the PCR reads in MiXCR, one entry per CDR3 protein. The repertoire holds hundreds of thousands of distinct CDR3 sequences, with roughly 15% as singletons. The receptor was isolated from a male patient younger than 18 who had a stem cell transplant for acute lymphoblastic leukemia, so the T cells may come from the graft donor. The sequenced sample was PBMCs, mostly from graft donor cells, obtained 360 days after TCRalphabeta/CD19-depleted stem cell transplant.

CDR3 region: CSARDLGSSDEQFF. CDR3 coding DNA: TGCAGTGCTAGAGATCTCGGGAGTTCAGATGAGCAGTTCTTC. This chain joins TRBV20-1 and TRBJ2-1, with D possibly matching TRBD2 (6 bases). Germline CDR1 DFQATT, CDR2 SNEGSKA (reference sequence). The CDR3 is 14 residues long. V lost 0 bases, J lost 8 bases, and 14 bases lay in between.